These 19 T cell receptor beta chains originate from one sample sequenced in a study of Ad26.COV2.S vaccination and SARS-CoV-2 variants. Some clones are missing from TCRdb's copy, which holds only in-frame ones; the method was immunoSEQ multiplex PCR. The table records about 350,000 clones, approximately 90% of them present only once. Treatment of the sample: roughly 19 received Ad26.COV2.S at low or high dose, single or two shots; 5 received placebo; per-sample allocation not given. Day 63 following the first vaccine or placebo injection was when the samples were taken. Sample: peripheral blood, taken in a trial of Ad26.COV2.S vaccine versus placebo. These TCRs come from a person between 18 and 59 years old who received the Ad26.COV2.S COVID-19 vaccine or a placebo.

The sample holds a few counts of this clone. The chain employs TRBV4-3 and TRBJ1-3; TRBD1 is a possible D gene (6 bases). Germline CDR1 reads LGHNA; CDR2 reads YSLEER. With 3 bases removed from V and 1 base from J, the gap between germline ends came to 10 bases. The CDR3 sequence is 15 residues long. CDR3 sequence reads: CASSQNRESGNTIYF. The CDR3 region has the DNA TGCGCCAGCAGCCAGAACAGGGAATCTGGAAACACCATATATTTT.

The gene calls are TRBV4-1 and TRBJ1-4; D call uncertain. Germline CDR1 and CDR2: MGHRA and YSYEKL. The CDR3 runs to 13 residues. V lost 0 bases and J lost 8, with 7 bases in between. CDR3 loop: CASSQDPGEKLFF. CDR3 bases: TGCGCCAGCAGCCAAGATCCGGGGGAAAAACTGTTTTTT.

The rearrangement uses TRBV7-2 and TRBJ2-7, with D perhaps TRBD1 or TRBD2 (5 bases each). The CDR3 contains 15 residues. Germline V gene data show CDR1 as SGHTA and CDR2 as FQGNSA. The ends were cut back, 1 base at V and 6 bases at J, with 16 bases in the middle. This CDR3 reads CASSLVVGDRSEQYF. For the CDR3, the DNA is TGTGCCAGCAGCTTAGTCGTGGGGGACCGGAGCGAGCAGTACTTC.

This clone came up a few times. V is TRBV4-1 and J is TRBJ1-5, with D possibly being TRBD1 (6 bases). The germline CDR1 and CDR2 sequences are MGHRA and YSYEKL. CDR3 length equals 15 residues. The germline V and J ends were trimmed by 1 base and 0 bases, with 7 bases remaining between them. CDR3 protein: CASSQGTVSNQPQHF. The CDR3, as DNA: TGCGCCAGCAGCCAAGGGACAGTTAGCAATCAGCCCCAGCATTTT.

The rearrangement links TRBV5-1 to TRBJ2-5; perhaps TRBD2 as D (6 bases). Trimming left V 5 bases short and J 1 base short, with 12 bases between. CDR1 is SGHRS, CDR2 YFSETQ, per germline. The CDR3 sequence is 14 residues long. The CDR3 region is CASSLAVPQETQYF. As DNA, the CDR3 is TGCGCCAGCAGTTTAGCGGTCCCCCAAGAGACCCAGTACTTC.

This clone was seen more than once but under ten times. This chain uses TRBV23-1 with TRBJ1-5, with 9 bases identical to TRBD1. TRBV23-1 is an ORF; its function is uncertain. The V gene end was trimmed by 0 bases and the J gene end by 0 bases; junction bases not matched to a gene: 6. CDR3 length: 18 amino acids. This CDR3 reads CASSQSRDREYSNQPQHF. CDR3 bases: TGCGCCAGCAGTCAATCTCGGGACAGGGAATATAGCAATCAGCCCCAGCATTTT.

The count of this clone is one. The gene calls are TRBV12-3 or TRBV12-4 and TRBJ1-1, with D uncertain. This CDR3 is built from 12 residues. V was pared by 3 bases and J by 6 bases, with 8 bases between. The CDR3 DNA is TGTGCCAGCAGTTTTACTGGGGCTGAAGCTTTCTTT. Translation: CASSFTGAEAFF.

This chain joins TRBV5-4 and TRBJ2-5, with 13 bases matching TRBD2. Germline CDR1 and CDR2: SGHNT and YYREEE (reference sequence). This CDR3 region has 16 residues. V lost 4 bases to trimming and J lost 1 base; unmatched junction nucleotides: 4. In DNA, the CDR3 is TGTGCCAGCAGCGTACGACTAGCGGGGGGCCAAGAGACCCAGTACTTC. Amino acids: CASSVRLAGGQETQYF.

This clone was seen only once. The chain joins TRBV30 to TRBJ1-6, with 8 bases fitting TRBD1. CDR3 size: 17 residues. V shed 1 base and J 7 bases; nucleotides not matched to a gene: 12. Germline CDR1 reads GTSNPN; CDR2 reads SVGIG (reference sequence). CDR3 nucleotides: TGTGCCTGGAGTGCCCCCGGGACAGGAGGATCCAATTCACCCCTCCACTTT. This sequence encodes CAWSAPGTGGSNSPLHF.

Only one count was recorded for this clone. The chain combines TRBV30 with TRBJ1-3; tentatively, D is TRBD1 (5 bases). This CDR3 has 14 amino acids. Trimming took off 1 base at V and 8 bases at J, with 15 bases between the two ends. CDR1 and CDR2 (germline): GTSNPN, SVGIG (reference sequence). For the CDR3, the DNA is TGTGCCTGGAGTGCAACAGGTCTTTTAGACACCATATATTTT. It translates to CAWSATGLLDTIYF.

In this sample, this clone turned up once. The gene calls are TRBV4-2 and TRBJ2-2, with 8 bases lining up with TRBD1. CDR3 length: 16 amino acids. The V gene's germline CDR1 is LGHNA and CDR2 YNFKEQ. Losses at the gene ends were 0 bases for V and 5 bases for J; bases not matched to a gene: 5. The CDR3 sequence: CASSQDQQGVTGELFF. DNA of the CDR3: TGTGCCAGCAGCCAAGACCAACAGGGGGTGACCGGGGAGCTGTTTTTT.

This chain joins TRBV14 and TRBJ2-2; D unclear. CDR1 and CDR2 from the germline V gene are SGHDN and FVKESK. The CDR3 has 14 residues. Trimming removed 1 base at V and 1 base at J, with 4 bases between. The CDR3 region is CASSQGRNTGELFF. CDR3 in DNA: TGTGCCAGCAGCCAAGGTAGGAACACCGGGGAGCTGTTTTTT.

V usage is TRBV3-1 (or the pseudogene TRBV3-2) and J usage is TRBJ2-5; possible D gene TRBD1, 5 bases. CDR1 LGHDT and CDR2 YNNKEL come from the germline V gene (reference sequence). This CDR3 has 13 amino acids. V gave up 6 bases and J gave up 1 base, with 9 bases separating them. This chain's CDR3 is CASRLDTQETQYF. The CDR3 DNA is TGTGCCAGCAGATTGGACACCCAAGAGACCCAGTACTTC.

CDR3 nucleotides: TGTGCCAGCAGCCAAGTTTCAGACAGTAACTATGGCTACACCTTC. This sequence encodes CASSQVSDSNYGYTF. The chain links TRBV3-1 (or the pseudogene TRBV3-2) to TRBJ1-2; TRBD1 is a possible D gene (5 bases). The V end was cut by 1 base, the J end by 1 base, with 10 bases between. Germline V CDR1 and CDR2: LGHDT, YNNKEL (reference sequence). The CDR3 contains 15 residues.

This sequence joins TRBV2 and TRBJ1-4; 10 nucleotides align to TRBD1. In germline, CDR1 is SNHLY, CDR2 FYNNEI. Trimming took 7 bases from V and 6 from J; bases not matched to a gene: 8. The CDR3 loop spans 15 amino acids. CDR3 protein: CASNPDRGRDEKLFF. The CDR3 DNA follows: TGTGCCAGCAACCCAGACAGGGGGCGGGATGAAAAACTGTTTTTT.

The V call is TRBV5-1, the J call TRBJ2-3; D perhaps matches TRBD2 (5 bases). V gave up 5 bases and J gave up 2 bases, with 15 bases separating them. The CDR3 is 15 amino acids. The germline CDR1 and CDR2 sequences are SGHRS and YFSETQ. CDR3: CASSRTQPNTDTQYF. CDR3 DNA: TGCGCCAGCAGTAGGACTCAACCGAACACAGATACGCAGTATTTT.

V is TRBV7-3 and J is TRBJ2-5; weak D call: TRBD2 (6 bases). The germline V gene has CDR1 SGHTA and CDR2 FQGTGA. Between the trimmed V and J ends, which lost 5 bases and 5 bases, there was a span of 21 bases. The CDR3 has 16 residues. CDR3 bases: TGTGCCAGCAGCCTCCGCCCCTTGGCGGGGAGGGAGACCCAGTACTTC. It is translated as CASSLRPLAGRETQYF.

The rearrangement uses TRBV7-3 and TRBJ2-2; 9 positions match TRBD2. V lost 4 bases, J lost 0 bases, and 12 bases stayed unmatched. This CDR3 is built from 19 residues. Germline V lookup: CDR1 SGHTA, CDR2 FQGTGA. The CDR3 spells CASSSRFTSGQANTGELFF. Written as DNA, the CDR3 is TGTGCCAGCAGCTCGCGATTTACTAGCGGGCAAGCGAACACCGGGGAGCTGTTTTTT.

The rearrangement uses TRBV6-2 or TRBV6-3 and TRBJ2-2, with D tentatively TRBD2 (6 bases). V lost 2 bases and J 2 bases, leaving 9 bases between the germline ends. Looked up from germline, CDR1 is MNHEY and CDR2 is SVGEGT. The CDR3 is 15 amino acids. In DNA form, the CDR3 reads TGTGCCAGCAGTTACCGGCGGGATAACACCGGGGAGCTGTTTTTT. Translated, it gives CASSYRRDNTGELFF.